One and the same sample provided the 26 T cell receptor beta chains below, sequenced in a study of beta chain features in type 1 diabetes. Expressed TCRB transcripts were sequenced because the isolated RNA had all been reverse transcribed beforehand. Clones were sequenced by immunoSEQ multiplex PCR, and TCRdb holds only the in-frame ones, with some missing. The table shows 300,000 to 350,000 clones, with around 19% occurring only once. Sequences were obtained from naive CD4+ T cells from blood. The receptors here all came from a woman younger than 35 in good health.

The rearrangement uses TRBV6-6 and TRBJ2-5; 8 bases are a match to TRBD2. CDR3 length equals 13 residues. Germline lookup yields CDR1 MNHNY and CDR2 SVGAGI (reference sequence). Trimming cost V 8 bases and J 4 bases; bases outside gene matches: 6. This chain's CDR3 is CASSQRGRETQYF. For the CDR3, the DNA is TGTGCCAGCTCCCAGCGGGGGCGAGAGACCCAGTACTTC.

V usage is TRBV11-2 and J usage is TRBJ2-1, with D uncertain. Trimming took 6 bases from V and 5 from J, leaving 17 bases between them. The CDR3 has 15 amino acids. Germline V lookup: CDR1 SGHAT, CDR2 FQNNGV. The CDR3 region is CASRPLVPGNNEQFF. The CDR3 DNA is TGTGCCAGCAGGCCCCTTGTCCCAGGAAACAATGAGCAGTTCTTC.

This clone was recorded a few times. The chain recombines TRBV30 with TRBJ2-2; the D gene is possibly TRBD2 (5 bases). The ends were cut back, 4 bases at V and 5 bases at J, with 14 bases in the middle. The CDR3 extends over 14 amino acids. Germline V gene lookup returns CDR1 GTSNPN and CDR2 SVGIG (reference sequence). The CDR3 DNA reads TGTGCCTGGAAATCCTCGGGAACAACCGGGGAGCTGTTTTTT. Amino acids: CAWKSSGTTGELFF.

This clone was detected a few times. The rearrangement links TRBV19 to TRBJ1-2; D call uncertain. V was clipped by 10 bases and J by 8 bases, with 20 bases between them. CDR1 and CDR2 (germline): LNHDA, SQIVND (reference sequence). The CDR3 loop spans 13 amino acids. In DNA form, the CDR3 reads TGTGCCACCAGGACTGTCCCAATGAGAGGCTACACCTTC. It translates to CATRTVPMRGYTF.

A few counts support this clone. The chain combines TRBV29-1 with TRBJ2-2, with 10 bases lining up with TRBD1. Losses at the gene ends were 1 base for V and 6 bases for J; bases not matched to a gene: 11. CDR3 length: 17 amino acids. CDR1 is SQVTM and CDR2 is ANQGSEA in the germline V gene. DNA of the CDR3: TGCAGCGTTGAAGTCGGTACCCACGGGACAGGGGCCGGGGAGCTGTTTTTT. It translates to CSVEVGTHGTGAGELFF.

The genes are TRBV9 and TRBJ2-5; 9 bases agree with TRBD2. The CDR3 loop spans 15 amino acids. Trimming cost V 3 bases and J 4 bases; bases outside gene matches: 7. Looked up from germline, CDR1 is SGDLS and CDR2 is YYNGEE. CDR3 sequence (DNA): TGTGCCAGCAGCGGCCGTAGCGGGGGAGGAGAGACCCAGTACTTC. This gives the protein CASSGRSGGGETQYF. The variable domain in full, completed from reference TRBV9 and TRBJ2-5, reads DSGVTQTPKHLITATGQRVTLRCSPRSGDLSVYWYQQSLDQGLQFLIQYYNGEERAKGNILERFSAQQFPDLHSELNLSSLELGDSALYFCASSGRSGGGETQYFGPGTRLLVL.

This clone showed up just a few times. The J gene is TRBJ1-1, the V gene TRBV25-1, with TRBD1 identical over 8 bases. This CDR3 spans 15 amino acids. Germline loops: CDR1 MGHDK, CDR2 SYGVNS. The junction had 5 bases not matched to a gene; V was cut back by 2 bases and J by 3 bases. CDR3 sequence (DNA): TGTGCCAGCAGTGAAACAGGGGGACGATACACTGAAGCTTTCTTT. It specifies CASSETGGRYTEAFF.

This clone turned up a few times. V and J are TRBV6-1 and TRBJ1-1; maybe TRBD1 (5 bases). Looked up from germline, CDR1 is MNHNS and CDR2 is SASEGT. With 5 bases removed from V and 5 bases from J, the gap between germline ends came to 9 bases. The CDR3 length is 12 residues. The CDR3 spells CASSRGRTEAFF. CDR3 nucleotides: TGTGCCAGCAGTAGGGGTCGGACTGAAGCTTTCTTT.

This chain links TRBV6-1 with TRBJ2-5; D might be TRBD2 (6 bases). The V and J ends lost 7 bases and 4 bases respectively, with 13 bases between them. The germline V gene has CDR1 MNHNS and CDR2 SASEGT. The CDR3 extends over 13 amino acids. The CDR3 reads CASTLAGSETQYF. Here the CDR3 DNA reads TGTGCCAGCACTCTCGCGGGGTCAGAGACCCAGTACTTC.

The chain employs TRBV28 and TRBJ2-7; no clear D. The CDR3 extends over 12 amino acids. Per the germline V gene, CDR1 is MDHEN and CDR2 is SYDVKM. V was clipped by 2 bases and J by 11 bases, with 13 bases between them. CDR3: CASSLRPGSKYF. As DNA, the CDR3 is TGTGCCAGCAGTTTACGTCCAGGATCTAAGTACTTC.

A few counts support this clone. V is TRBV30 and J is TRBJ1-1; TRBD1 matches 7 bases. This CDR3 is 14 amino acids long. Germline CDR1 is GTSNPN and CDR2 is SVGIG (reference sequence). After removal of 0 bases from V and 5 bases from J, the junction contained 6 bases not matched to a gene. This CDR3 is CAWSVSGRGTEAFF. DNA for the CDR3: TGTGCCTGGAGTGTATCAGGCAGGGGGACTGAAGCTTTCTTT.

This clone was picked up a small number of times. Other DNA sequences in the same sample also yield this CDR3. The chain employs TRBV11-2 and TRBJ2-1; 8 nucleotides agree with TRBD1. The germline V gene encodes CDR1 SGHAT and CDR2 FQNNGV. CDR3 length: 13 amino acids. V lost 3 bases and J lost 5; bases outside the gene matches: 0. The CDR3 sequence: CASSLDRDNEQFF. DNA of the CDR3: TGTGCCAGCAGCTTGGACAGGGACAATGAGCAGTTCTTC.

The chain recombines TRBV20-1 with TRBJ1-1; D remains ambiguous. Trimming took off 8 bases at V and 1 base at J, with 8 bases between the two ends. The CDR3 sequence is 11 residues long. CDR1 and CDR2 (germline): DFQATT, SNEGSKA (reference sequence). The CDR3 nucleotides are TGCAGTACTTACTCGAACACTGAAGCTTTCTTT. Its translation is CSTYSNTEAFF.

This clone turned up a few times. The chain has TRBV18 and TRBJ1-1; D not resolved. The CDR3 has 14 amino acids. Trimming removed 6 bases from V and 3 bases from J, with 14 bases in between. Per the germline V gene, CDR1 is KGHSH and CDR2 is LQKENI. In DNA form, the CDR3 reads TGTGCCAGCTCCCCGAGAGGGTCGGACACTGAAGCTTTCTTT. The encoded protein is CASSPRGSDTEAFF.

The rearrangement uses TRBV29-1 and TRBJ1-1, with 8 bases that match TRBD1. V lost 0 bases and J lost 8; bases outside the gene matches: 8. The CDR3 contains 14 residues. The germline gives CDR1 SQVTM, CDR2 ANQGSEA. The DNA for the CDR3 is TGCAGCGTTGAAGAGGCCGCAGGACAGGGAGAAGCTTTCTTT. Translated, it gives CSVEEAAGQGEAFF. Using reference TRBV29-1 and TRBJ1-1 for the parts outside the CDR3, the full variable domain is SAVISQKPSRDICQRGTSLTIQCQVDSQVTMMFWYRQQPGQSLTLIATANQGSEATYESGFVIDKFPISRPNLTFSTLTVSNMSPEDSSIYLCSVEEAAGQGEAFFGQGTRLTVV.

V and J are TRBV9 and TRBJ2-1; 9 bases match TRBD2. This CDR3 is built from 19 residues. J was trimmed by 7 bases and V by 0 bases; bases with no gene match: 17. CDR1 SGDLS and CDR2 YYNGEE come from the germline V gene. The CDR3 DNA is TGTGCCAGCAGCGTAGATGGTGCTTATAGAGCGGGGGGTTTAAATGAGCAGTTCTTC. Translating gives CASSVDGAYRAGGLNEQFF.

This clone was detected a few times. V usage is TRBV29-1 and J usage is TRBJ2-7; 9 bases align to TRBD1. The CDR3 loop spans 13 amino acids. The germline V gene has CDR1 SQVTM and CDR2 ANQGSEA. V lost 4 bases, J lost 5 bases, and 6 bases stayed unmatched. The CDR3: CSVVLDRGHEQYF. CDR3 bases: TGCAGCGTTGTATTGGACAGGGGCCACGAGCAGTACTTC.

This clone was seen more than once but under ten times. This chain links TRBV7-9 with TRBJ2-7; 8 bases match TRBD2. The germline V gene has CDR1 SEHNR and CDR2 FQNEAQ (reference sequence). There are 15 residues in the CDR3. The trim removed 3 bases at V and 4 bases at J, leaving 8 bases unmatched. The chain's CDR3 is CASSFTSGPGYEQYF. CDR3 DNA: TGTGCCAGCAGCTTTACTAGCGGCCCCGGTTACGAGCAGTACTTC.

This clone was detected a few times. The gene calls are TRBV4-2 and TRBJ2-1; a possible D gene is TRBD1 (6 bases). The CDR3 sequence is 17 residues long. The germline gives CDR1 LGHNA, CDR2 YNFKEQ. V was clipped by 1 base and J by 2 bases, with 15 bases between them. This CDR3 is CASSQGQGTTAYNEQFF. The CDR3 DNA follows: TGTGCCAGCAGCCAAGGGCAGGGGACGACAGCCTACAATGAGCAGTTCTTC.

In its sample, this clone was seen a few times. The chain combines TRBV25-1 with TRBJ1-1; no clear D gene. The CDR3 extends over 13 amino acids. With 4 bases removed from V and 5 bases from J, the gap between germline ends came to 11 bases. Germline loops: CDR1 MGHDK, CDR2 SYGVNS. CDR3 sequence (DNA): TGTGCCAGCAGTGGGAAGAGGAATACTGAAGCTTTCTTT. Protein product: CASSGKRNTEAFF.

This clone was detected once. J is TRBJ2-7 and V is TRBV7-9, with D perhaps TRBD1 (5 bases). Germline V gives CDR1 SEHNR, CDR2 FQNEAQ (reference sequence). This CDR3 has 16 residues. V was trimmed by 4 bases and J by 2 bases, leaving 18 bases between them. The CDR3 nucleotides read TGTGCCAGCAGCTCTGCCGGACAAGTCTTTACCTACGAGCAGTACTTC. Its translation is CASSSAGQVFTYEQYF.

This clone turned up a few times. The V and J genes are TRBV2 and TRBJ1-5; D is perhaps TRBD1 (5 bases). The CDR3 is 13 amino acids. Trimming pared 8 bases from V and 5 bases from J, leaving 13 bases between. Germline CDR1 reads SNHLY; CDR2 reads FYNNEI. CDR3 amino acids: CASAGTGDQPQHF. DNA of the CDR3: TGTGCCAGCGCGGGGACTGGTGATCAGCCCCAGCATTTT.

There are a few counts of this clone. The V call is TRBV29-1, the J call TRBJ2-1; possible D gene TRBD1, 5 bases. Trimming cost V 4 bases and J 8 bases, with 15 bases left between them. The CDR3 consists of 13 residues. Per the germline V gene, CDR1 is SQVTM and CDR2 is ANQGSEA. The CDR3 DNA follows: TGCAGCGTTGCCCCAGGGAACCGCCATGAGCAGTTCTTC. Its translation: CSVAPGNRHEQFF.

In its sample, this clone was seen a few times. The J gene is TRBJ2-7, the V gene TRBV7-9; 8 positions match TRBD2. The V gene end was trimmed by 5 bases and the J gene end by 3 bases; junction bases not matched to a gene: 6. The CDR3 extends over 14 amino acids. Germline CDR1 reads SEHNR; CDR2 reads FQNEAQ (reference sequence). The CDR3 sequence is CASSPGGGFYEQYF. The CDR3 DNA sequence: TGTGCCAGCAGCCCCGGCGGGGGGTTCTACGAGCAGTACTTC.

Only a few counts were recorded for this clone. The chain recombines TRBV12-2 with TRBJ2-5; whether TRBD2, the table's D call, matches the DNA was not checked. TRBV12-2 is a pseudogene locus. This CDR3 spans 18 amino acids. The CDR3, as DNA: TGTGCAAGTCGCTTAGATATACCGGGACTAGCGGGGCAGGAGACCCAGTACTTC. Translation: CASRLDIPGLAGQETQYF.

This clone has only a few counts. The rearrangement uses TRBV27 and TRBJ2-7, with D possibly matching TRBD1 (5 bases). The germline V gene encodes CDR1 MNHEY and CDR2 SMNVEV (reference sequence). This CDR3 region has 15 residues. Between the trimmed V and J ends, which lost 5 bases and 0 bases, there was a span of 14 bases. This CDR3 is CASSPGRAGSYEQYF. CDR3 nucleotides: TGTGCCAGCAGTCCCGGCAGGGCCGGCTCCTACGAGCAGTACTTC.